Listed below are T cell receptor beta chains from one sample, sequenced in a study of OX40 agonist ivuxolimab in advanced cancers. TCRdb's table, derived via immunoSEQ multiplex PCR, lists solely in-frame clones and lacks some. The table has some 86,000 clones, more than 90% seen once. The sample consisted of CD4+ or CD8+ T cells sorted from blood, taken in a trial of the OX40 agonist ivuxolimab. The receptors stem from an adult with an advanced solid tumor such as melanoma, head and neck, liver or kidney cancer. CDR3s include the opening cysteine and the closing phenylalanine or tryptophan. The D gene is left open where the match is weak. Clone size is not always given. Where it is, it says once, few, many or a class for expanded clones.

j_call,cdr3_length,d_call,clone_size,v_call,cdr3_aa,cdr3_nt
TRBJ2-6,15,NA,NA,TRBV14,CASYQGGQGANVLTF,TGTGCCAGCTACCAGGGGGGACAAGGGGCCAACGTCCTGACTTTC
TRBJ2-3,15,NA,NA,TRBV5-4,CASSLRRGDTDTQYF,TGTGCCAGCAGCCTGAGAAGAGGGGACACAGATACGCAGTATTTT
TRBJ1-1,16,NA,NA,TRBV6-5,CASSYRAGLGGTEAFF,TGTGCCAGCAGTTACCGGGCCGGCCTGGGGGGGACTGAAGCTTTCTTT
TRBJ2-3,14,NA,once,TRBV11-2,CASSFLRGADTQYF,TGTGCCAGCAGCTTTCTGAGGGGCGCAGATACGCAGTATTTT
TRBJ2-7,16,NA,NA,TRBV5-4,CASSPSPDRPSYEQYF,TGTGCCAGCAGCCCATCCCCCGACAGGCCTTCCTACGAGCAGTACTTC
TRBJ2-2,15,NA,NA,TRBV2,CASTKQGIGTGELFF,TGTGCCAGCACAAAACAGGGAATTGGGACCGGGGAGCTGTTTTTT
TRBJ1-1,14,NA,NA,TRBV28,CASLTRGRSTEAFF,TGTGCCAGCCTCACGCGGGGGAGGAGCACTGAAGCTTTCTTT
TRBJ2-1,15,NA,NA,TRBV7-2,CASSLGPRGYNEQFF,TGTGCCAGCAGCTTAGGGCCTAGGGGGTACAATGAGCAGTTCTTC
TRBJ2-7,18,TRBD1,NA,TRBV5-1,CASSLTVRDRADAYEQYF,TGCGCCAGCAGCTTGACTGTCCGGGACAGGGCCGATGCCTACGAGCAGTACTTC
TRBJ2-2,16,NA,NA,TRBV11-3,CASSPVGGLGPGELFF,TGTGCCAGCAGCCCCGTAGGGGGACTTGGGCCCGGGGAGCTGTTTTTT
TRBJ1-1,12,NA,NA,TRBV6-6,CASSIRTTEAFF,TGTGCCAGCAGTATCAGGACCACTGAAGCTTTCTTT
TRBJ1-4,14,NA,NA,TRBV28,CASSRLGTNEKLFF,TGTGCCAGCAGCCGCCTGGGGACTAATGAAAAACTGTTTTTT
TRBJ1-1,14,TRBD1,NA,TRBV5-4,CASSLQGAGTEAFF,TGTGCCAGCAGCTTACAGGGGGCTGGCACTGAAGCTTTCTTT
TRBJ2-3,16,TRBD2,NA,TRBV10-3,CAISEPTSGRTDTQYF,TGTGCCATCAGTGAACCGACTAGCGGGCGCACAGATACGCAGTATTTT